This T cell receptor beta chain is drawn from a study of siplizumab effects on memory and regulatory T cells. Broader study findings: The mapping of alloreactive clones to unstimulated subsets covered only a minor fraction of them.

Germline V gene lookup returns CDR1 SNHLY and CDR2 FYNNEI. This CDR3 has 15 amino acids. Germline trimming cut 7 bases from V and 7 bases from J; bases unmatched to any gene: 12. This clone has a single count. Its specificity is not known. Produced via immunoSEQ multiplex PCR; TCRdb's table is partial and in-frame only. The table lists about 100,000 clones, about 95% of them singletons. The sample consisted of non-Treg CD4+ T cells sorted from blood. The source of this sequence is a human donor in good health. The V gene is TRBV2, the J gene TRBJ2-7, with 11 bases lining up with TRBD2. The CDR3 nucleotides read TGTGCCAGCAAAATGGGGACTAGCGGAACCCCTGAGCAGTACTTC. This gives the protein CASKMGTSGTPEQYF.